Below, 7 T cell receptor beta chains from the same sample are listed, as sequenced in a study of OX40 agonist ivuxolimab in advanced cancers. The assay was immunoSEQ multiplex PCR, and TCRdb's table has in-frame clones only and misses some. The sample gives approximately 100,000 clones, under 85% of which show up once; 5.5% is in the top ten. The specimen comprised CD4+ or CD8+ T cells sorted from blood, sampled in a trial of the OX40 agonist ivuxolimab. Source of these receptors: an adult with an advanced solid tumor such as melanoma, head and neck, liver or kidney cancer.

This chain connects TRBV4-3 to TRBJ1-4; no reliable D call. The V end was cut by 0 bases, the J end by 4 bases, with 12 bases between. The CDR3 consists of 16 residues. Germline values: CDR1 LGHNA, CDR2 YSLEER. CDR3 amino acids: CASSQDFTDYNEKLFF. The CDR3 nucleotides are TGCGCCAGCAGCCAAGATTTTACGGACTATAATGAAAAACTGTTTTTT.

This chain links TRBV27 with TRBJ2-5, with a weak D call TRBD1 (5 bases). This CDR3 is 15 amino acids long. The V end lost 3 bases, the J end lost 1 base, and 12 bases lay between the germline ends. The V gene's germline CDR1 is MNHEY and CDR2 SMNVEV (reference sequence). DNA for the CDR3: TGTGCCAGCAGTTTCCCCCCGGACACCCAAGAGACCCAGTACTTC. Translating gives CASSFPPDTQETQYF.

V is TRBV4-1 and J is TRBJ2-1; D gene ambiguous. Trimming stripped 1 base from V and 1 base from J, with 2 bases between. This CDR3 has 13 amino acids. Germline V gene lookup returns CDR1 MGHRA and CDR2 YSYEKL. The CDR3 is CASSQGSYNEQFF. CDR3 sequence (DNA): TGCGCCAGCAGCCAAGGTTCCTACAATGAGCAGTTCTTC.

CDR3 sequence reads: CASSVEEYYNEQFF. The CDR3 DNA follows: TGTGCCAGCAGCGTAGAAGAATACTACAATGAGCAGTTCTTC. The J gene is TRBJ2-1, the V gene TRBV9; unclear D gene. Looked up from germline, CDR1 is SGDLS and CDR2 is YYNGEE. V lost 0 bases to trimming and J lost 3 bases, with 7 bases between them. This CDR3 has 14 amino acids.

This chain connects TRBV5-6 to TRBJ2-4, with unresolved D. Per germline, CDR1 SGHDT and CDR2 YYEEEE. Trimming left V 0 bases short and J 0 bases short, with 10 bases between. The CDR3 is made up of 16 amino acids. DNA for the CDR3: TGTGCCAGCAGCTTGGGCCAGACCCTAGCCAAAAACATTCAGTACTTC. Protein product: CASSLGQTLAKNIQYF.

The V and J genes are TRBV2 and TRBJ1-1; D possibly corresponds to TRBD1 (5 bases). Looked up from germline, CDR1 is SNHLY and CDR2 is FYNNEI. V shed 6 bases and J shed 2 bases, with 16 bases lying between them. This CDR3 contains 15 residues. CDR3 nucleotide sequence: TGTGCCAGCAGGAGGGGTGGGGGAAAAAACACTGAAGCTTTCTTT. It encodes CASRRGGGKNTEAFF.

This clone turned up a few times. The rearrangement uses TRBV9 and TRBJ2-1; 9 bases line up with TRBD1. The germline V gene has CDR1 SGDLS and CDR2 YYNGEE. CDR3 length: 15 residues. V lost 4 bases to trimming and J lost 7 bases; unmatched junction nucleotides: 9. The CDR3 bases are TGTGCCAGCAGCAAAGGGACAGGGCAAGTTAATGAGCAGTTCTTC. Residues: CASSKGTGQVNEQFF.